This T cell receptor delta chain was sequenced during a study of gamma-delta T cells after stem cell transplantation. In its sample, this clone ranks as large. TCRdb reanalyzed the RT-PCR reads using CATT. The sample has 1,500 to 1,900 delta-chain clones; roughly 1.6% are singletons. The CDR3 contains 13 residues. The germline gives CDR1 TSWWSYY, CDR2 QGS. Specimen: gamma-delta T cells. The chain uses TRDV1 and TRDJ1; TRDD3 aligns across 8 bases. The sequence was obtained from a human donor. It is not recorded whose cells these are; they may come from a transplant donor. The CDR3 DNA reads as TGTGCCCTGTGTAGGGATACGGCCGATAAACTCATCTTT. Translation: CALCRDTADKLIF.